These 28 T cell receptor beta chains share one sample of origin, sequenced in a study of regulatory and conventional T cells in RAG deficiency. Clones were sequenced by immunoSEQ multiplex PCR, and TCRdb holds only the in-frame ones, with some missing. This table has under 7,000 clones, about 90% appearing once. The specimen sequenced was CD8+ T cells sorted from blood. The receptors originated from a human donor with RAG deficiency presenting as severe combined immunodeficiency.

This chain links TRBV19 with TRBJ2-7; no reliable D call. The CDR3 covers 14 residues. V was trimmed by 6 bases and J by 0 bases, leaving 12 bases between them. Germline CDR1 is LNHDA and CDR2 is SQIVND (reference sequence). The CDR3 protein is CASSYDASSYEQYF. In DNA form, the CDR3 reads TGTGCCAGTAGCTACGACGCCAGCTCCTACGAGCAGTACTTC.

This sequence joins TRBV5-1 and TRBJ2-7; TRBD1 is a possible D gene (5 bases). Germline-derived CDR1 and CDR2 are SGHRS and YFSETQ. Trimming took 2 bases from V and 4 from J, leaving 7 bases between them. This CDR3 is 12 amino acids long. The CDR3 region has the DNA TGCGCCAGCAGCTTTAGGGGTTACGAGCAGTACTTC. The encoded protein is CASSFRGYEQYF. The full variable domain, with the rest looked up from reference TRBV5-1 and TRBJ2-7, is KAGVTQTPRYLIKTRGQQVTLSCSPISGHRSVSWYQQTPGQGLQFLFEYFSETQRNKGNFPGRFSGRQFSNSRSEMNVSTLELGDSALYLCASSFRGYEQYFGPGTRLTVT.

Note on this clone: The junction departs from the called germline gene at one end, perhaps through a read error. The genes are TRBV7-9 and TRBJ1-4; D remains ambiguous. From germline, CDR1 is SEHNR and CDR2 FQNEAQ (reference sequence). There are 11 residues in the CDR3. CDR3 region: CASSPREKLFF. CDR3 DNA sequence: TGTGCCAGCAGCCCTAGGGAAAAGCTGTTTTTT.

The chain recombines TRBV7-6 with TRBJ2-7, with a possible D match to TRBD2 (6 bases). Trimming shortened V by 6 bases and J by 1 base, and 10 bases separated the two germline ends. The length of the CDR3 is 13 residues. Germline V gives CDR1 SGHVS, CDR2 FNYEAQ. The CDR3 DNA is TGTGCCAGCAGTTCGGGGGAGTCCTACGAGCAGTACTTC. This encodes CASSSGESYEQYF.

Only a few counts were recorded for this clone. CDR3 in amino acids: CASTDLGSGSYNEQFF. CDR3 nucleotide sequence: TGTGCCAGCACCGATCTAGGTAGCGGCTCCTACAATGAGCAGTTCTTC. The chain links TRBV7-9 to TRBJ2-1, with a weak D call TRBD2 (6 bases). Trimming shortened V by 7 bases and J by 0 bases, and 16 bases separated the two germline ends. The germline CDR1 and CDR2 sequences are SEHNR and FQNEAQ (reference sequence). The CDR3 consists of 16 residues.

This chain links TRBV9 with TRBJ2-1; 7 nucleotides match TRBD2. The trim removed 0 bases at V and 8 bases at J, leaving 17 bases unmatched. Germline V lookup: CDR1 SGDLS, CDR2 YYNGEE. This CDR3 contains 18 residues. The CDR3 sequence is CASSVDRNGVAGVDEQFF. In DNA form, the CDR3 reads TGTGCCAGCAGCGTAGATCGGAACGGGGTGGCGGGGGTTGATGAGCAGTTCTTC.

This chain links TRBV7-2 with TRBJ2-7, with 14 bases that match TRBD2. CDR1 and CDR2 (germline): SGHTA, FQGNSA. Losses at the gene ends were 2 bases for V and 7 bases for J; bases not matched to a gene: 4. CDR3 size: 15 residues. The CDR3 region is CASSLRGLAGDEQYF. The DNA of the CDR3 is TGTGCCAGCAGCTTAAGGGGACTAGCGGGAGATGAGCAGTACTTC.

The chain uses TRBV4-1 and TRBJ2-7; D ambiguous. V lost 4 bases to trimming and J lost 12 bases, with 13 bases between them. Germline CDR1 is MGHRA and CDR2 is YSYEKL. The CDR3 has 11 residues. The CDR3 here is CASSPGRVRYF. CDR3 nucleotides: TGCGCCAGCAGCCCCGGCCGCGTGCGGTACTTC.

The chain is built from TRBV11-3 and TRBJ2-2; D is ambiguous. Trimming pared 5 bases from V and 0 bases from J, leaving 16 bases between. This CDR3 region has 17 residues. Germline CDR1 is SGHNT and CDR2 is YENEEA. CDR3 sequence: CASSQIRGGSNTGELFF. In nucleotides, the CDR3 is TGTGCCAGCAGCCAGATACGCGGCGGATCGAACACCGGGGAGCTGTTTTTT.

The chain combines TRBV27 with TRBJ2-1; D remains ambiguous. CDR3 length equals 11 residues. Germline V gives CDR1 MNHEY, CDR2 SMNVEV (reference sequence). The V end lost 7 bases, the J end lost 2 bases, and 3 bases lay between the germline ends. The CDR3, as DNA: TGTGCCAGCATCACCTACAATGAGCAGTTCTTC. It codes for CASITYNEQFF.

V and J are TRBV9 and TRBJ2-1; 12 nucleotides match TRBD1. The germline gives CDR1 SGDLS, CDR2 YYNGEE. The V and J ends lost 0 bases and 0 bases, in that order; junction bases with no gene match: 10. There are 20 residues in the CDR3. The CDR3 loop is CASSVATGQGASSSYNEQFF. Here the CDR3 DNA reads TGTGCCAGCAGCGTAGCTACGGGACAGGGGGCCTCGAGCTCCTACAATGAGCAGTTCTTC.

CDR3 bases: TGTGCCAGCAGTTTCCGGGACAGGGGAGCAGATACGCAGTATTTT. It codes for CASSFRDRGADTQYF. The rearrangement links TRBV27 to TRBJ2-3; 10 bases are shared with TRBD1. The CDR3 runs 15 residues. Germline V CDR1 and CDR2: MNHEY, SMNVEV (reference sequence). V dropped 3 bases and J dropped 4; count of bases not matched to a gene: 4.

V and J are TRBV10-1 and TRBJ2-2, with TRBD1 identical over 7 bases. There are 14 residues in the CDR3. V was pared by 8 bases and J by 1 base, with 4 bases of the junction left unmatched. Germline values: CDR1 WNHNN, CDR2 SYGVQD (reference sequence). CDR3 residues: CASSGTENTGELFF. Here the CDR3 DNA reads TGCGCCAGCTCCGGGACAGAGAACACCGGGGAGCTGTTTTTT.

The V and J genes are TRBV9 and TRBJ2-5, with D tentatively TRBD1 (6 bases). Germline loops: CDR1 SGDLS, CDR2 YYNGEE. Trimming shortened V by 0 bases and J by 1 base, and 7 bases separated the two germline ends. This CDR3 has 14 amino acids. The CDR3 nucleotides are TGTGCCAGCAGCGTAGACAGGGCCCAAGAGACCCAGTACTTC. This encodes CASSVDRAQETQYF. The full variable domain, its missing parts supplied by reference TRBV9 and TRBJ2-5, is DSGVTQTPKHLITATGQRVTLRCSPRSGDLSVYWYQQSLDQGLQFLIQYYNGEERAKGNILERFSAQQFPDLHSELNLSSLELGDSALYFCASSVDRAQETQYFGPGTRLLVL.

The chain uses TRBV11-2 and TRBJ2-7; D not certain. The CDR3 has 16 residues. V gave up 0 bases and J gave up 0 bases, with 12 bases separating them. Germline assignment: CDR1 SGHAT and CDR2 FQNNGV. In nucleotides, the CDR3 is TGTGCCAGCAGCTTAGAAAGTTCACGTGCCTCCTACGAGCAGTACTTC. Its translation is CASSLESSRASYEQYF.

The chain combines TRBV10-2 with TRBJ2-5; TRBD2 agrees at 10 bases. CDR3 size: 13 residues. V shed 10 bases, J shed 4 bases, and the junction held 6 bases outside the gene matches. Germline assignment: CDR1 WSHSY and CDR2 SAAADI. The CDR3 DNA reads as TGCGCCACTAGCGGGAGTAAGCGAGAGACCCAGTACTTC. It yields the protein CATSGSKRETQYF.

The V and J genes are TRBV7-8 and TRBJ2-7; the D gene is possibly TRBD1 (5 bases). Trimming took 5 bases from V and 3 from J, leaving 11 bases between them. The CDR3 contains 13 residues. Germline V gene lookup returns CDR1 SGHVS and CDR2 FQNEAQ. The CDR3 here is CASSVQVFYEQYF. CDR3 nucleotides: TGTGCCAGCAGCGTACAGGTTTTCTACGAGCAGTACTTC.

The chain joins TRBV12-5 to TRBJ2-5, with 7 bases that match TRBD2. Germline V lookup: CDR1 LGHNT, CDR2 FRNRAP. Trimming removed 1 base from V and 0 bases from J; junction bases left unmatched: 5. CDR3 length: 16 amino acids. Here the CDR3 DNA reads TGTGCTAGTGGTTTGGGCAGGCGGGGGTACCAAGAGACCCAGTACTTC. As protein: CASGLGRRGYQETQYF. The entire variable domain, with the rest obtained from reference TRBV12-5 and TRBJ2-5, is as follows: DARVTQTPRHKVTEMGQEVTMRCQPILGHNTVFWYRQTMMQGLELLAYFRNRAPLDDSGMPKDRFSAEMPDATLATLKIQPSEPRDSAVYFCASGLGRRGYQETQYFGPGTRLLVL.

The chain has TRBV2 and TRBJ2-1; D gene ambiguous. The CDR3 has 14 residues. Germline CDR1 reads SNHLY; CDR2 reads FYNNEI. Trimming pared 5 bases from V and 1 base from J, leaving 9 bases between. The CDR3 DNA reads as TGTGCCAGCAGTTTTAAGGGTTCCTACAATGAGCAGTTCTTC. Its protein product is CASSFKGSYNEQFF.

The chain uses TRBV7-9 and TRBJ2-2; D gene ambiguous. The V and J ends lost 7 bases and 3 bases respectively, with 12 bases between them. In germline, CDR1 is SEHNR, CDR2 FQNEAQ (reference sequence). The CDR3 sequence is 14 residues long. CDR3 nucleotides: TGTGCCAGCACCGATGACACTTACACCGGGGAGCTGTTTTTT. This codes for CASTDDTYTGELFF.

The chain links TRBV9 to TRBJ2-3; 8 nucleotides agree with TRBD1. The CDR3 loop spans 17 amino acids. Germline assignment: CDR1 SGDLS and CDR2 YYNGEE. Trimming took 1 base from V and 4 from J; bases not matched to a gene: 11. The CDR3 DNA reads TGTGCCAGCAGCGTAAAACCCCGACAGGGGAGAGCAGATACGCAGTATTTT. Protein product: CASSVKPRQGRADTQYF.

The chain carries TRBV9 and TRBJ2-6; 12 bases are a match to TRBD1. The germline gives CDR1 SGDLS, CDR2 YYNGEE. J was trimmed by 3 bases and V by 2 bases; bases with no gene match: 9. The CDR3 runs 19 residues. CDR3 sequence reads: CASSVAPGQGAFGANVLTF. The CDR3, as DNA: TGTGCCAGCAGCGTCGCTCCGGGACAGGGGGCTTTTGGGGCCAACGTCCTGACTTTC. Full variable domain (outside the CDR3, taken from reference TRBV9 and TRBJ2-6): DSGVTQTPKHLITATGQRVTLRCSPRSGDLSVYWYQQSLDQGLQFLIQYYNGEERAKGNILERFSAQQFPDLHSELNLSSLELGDSALYFCASSVAPGQGAFGANVLTFGAGSRLTVL.

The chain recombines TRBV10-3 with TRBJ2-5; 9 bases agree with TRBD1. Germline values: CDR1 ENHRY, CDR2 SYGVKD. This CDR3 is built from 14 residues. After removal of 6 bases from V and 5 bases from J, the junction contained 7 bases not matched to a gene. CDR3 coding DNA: TGTGCCATCAGAGAACAGGGGGCGCGGGAGACCCAGTACTTC. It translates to CAIREQGARETQYF.

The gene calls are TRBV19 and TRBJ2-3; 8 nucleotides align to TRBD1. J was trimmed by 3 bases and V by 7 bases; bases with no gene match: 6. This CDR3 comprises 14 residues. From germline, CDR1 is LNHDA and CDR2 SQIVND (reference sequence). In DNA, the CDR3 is TGTGCCAGTATGCGGACAGGGCTAACAGATACGCAGTATTTT. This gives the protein CASMRTGLTDTQYF.

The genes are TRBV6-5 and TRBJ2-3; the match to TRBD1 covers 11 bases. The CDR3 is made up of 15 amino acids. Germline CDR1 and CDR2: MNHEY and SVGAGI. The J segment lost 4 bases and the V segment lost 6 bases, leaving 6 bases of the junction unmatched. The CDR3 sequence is CASSFGQGAPDTQYF. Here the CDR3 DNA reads TGTGCCAGCAGCTTCGGACAGGGGGCTCCAGATACGCAGTATTTT.

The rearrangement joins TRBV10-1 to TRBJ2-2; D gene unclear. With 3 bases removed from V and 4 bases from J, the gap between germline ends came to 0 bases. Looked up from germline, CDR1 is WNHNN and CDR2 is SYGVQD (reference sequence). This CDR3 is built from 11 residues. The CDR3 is CASSDTGELFF. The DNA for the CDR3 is TGCGCCAGCAGTGACACCGGGGAGCTGTTTTTT.

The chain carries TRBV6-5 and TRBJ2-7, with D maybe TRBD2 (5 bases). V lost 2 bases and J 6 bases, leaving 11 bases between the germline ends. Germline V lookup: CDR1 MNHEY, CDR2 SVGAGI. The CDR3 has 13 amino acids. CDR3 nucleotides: TGTGCCAGCAGTTACACCGACCGGGGCGAGCAGTACTTC. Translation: CASSYTDRGEQYF.

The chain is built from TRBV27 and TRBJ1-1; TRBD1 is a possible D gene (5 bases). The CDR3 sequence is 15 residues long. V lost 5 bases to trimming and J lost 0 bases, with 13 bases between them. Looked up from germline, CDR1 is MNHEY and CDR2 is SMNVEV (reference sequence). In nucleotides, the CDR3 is TGTGCCAGCAGTCCCCTTGAGGGGATGAACACTGAAGCTTTCTTT. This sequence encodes CASSPLEGMNTEAFF.